This TCR beta chain is from a study of T cell responses to AZD1222 COVID-19 vaccine. Profiled with immunoSEQ multiplex PCR; TCRdb holds only in-frame clones, not every one. This sample carries 45,000 to 50,000 clones, 70% to 90% of them seen once, and the ten largest clones take less than 6%. This clone was seen only once. The starting material was peripheral blood, obtained 28 days after the second AZD1222 dose. This TCR derives from an adult who received the AZD1222 COVID-19 vaccine.

The DNA for the CDR3 is TGTGCCAGTAGTATACGAGGGCGGGAGTCGGGGGCAGATACGCAGTATTTT. This encodes CASSIRGRESGADTQYF. V is TRBV19 and J is TRBJ2-3; 7 bases are shared with TRBD2. Germline V gene data show CDR1 as LNHDA and CDR2 as SQIVND (reference sequence). This CDR3 has 17 amino acids. The junction had 12 bases not matched to a gene; V was cut back by 2 bases and J by 4 bases.